This T cell receptor beta chain was identified during a study of beta chain features in type 1 diabetes. Study as a whole: Examination spanned about 99 million sorted cells from all samples.

Expressed TCRB transcripts got sequenced, as all isolated RNA was reverse transcribed. Method: immunoSEQ multiplex PCR; TCRdb's copy keeps in-frame clones and lacks some. The sample yields 350,000 to 400,000 clones, over 13% seen once. V lost 0 bases and J 7 bases, leaving 6 bases between the germline ends. This CDR3 spans 11 amino acids. CDR1 and CDR2 from the germline V gene are DFQATT and SNEGSKA (reference sequence). CD4+ naive, central memory, regulatory and stem cell-like memory cells were sorted via CD45RO/CCR7/CD25/CD127/CD95/CD27. Whole-study findings and limits: TCRB CDR3s from Type 1 diabetes patients were moderately but significantly shorter in all four CD4+ subsets. VDJ junctions in type 1 diabetes patients carried more deletions and fewer insertions.

About this clone itself: The target antigen is unknown.

Input material: naive CD4+ T cells from blood. J is TRBJ2-5 and V is TRBV20-1; D gene unclear. This TCR came from a woman in her late teens or twenties in good health. The CDR3 is CSARDPVTQYF. The CDR3 coding sequence is TGCAGTGCTAGAGATCCGGTGACCCAGTACTTC.